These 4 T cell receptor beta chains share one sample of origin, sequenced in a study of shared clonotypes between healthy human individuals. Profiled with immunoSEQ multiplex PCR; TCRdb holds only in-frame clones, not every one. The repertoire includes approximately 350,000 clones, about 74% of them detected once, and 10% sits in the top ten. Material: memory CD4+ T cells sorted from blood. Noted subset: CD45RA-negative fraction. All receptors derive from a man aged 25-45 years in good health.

The CDR3 DNA reads TGTGCCAGCAGCGCGTCGTCTTGGGTTCACTATGGCTACACCTTC. This sequence encodes CASSASSWVHYGYTF. The chain joins TRBV5-6 to TRBJ1-2; D is unresolved. V gave up 4 bases and J gave up 3 bases, with 16 bases separating them. This CDR3 contains 15 residues. Germline CDR1 is SGHDT and CDR2 is YYEEEE.

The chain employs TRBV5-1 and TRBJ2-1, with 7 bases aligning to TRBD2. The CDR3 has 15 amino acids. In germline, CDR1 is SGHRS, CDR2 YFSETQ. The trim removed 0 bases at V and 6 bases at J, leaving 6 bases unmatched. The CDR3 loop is CASSLASASGNEQFF. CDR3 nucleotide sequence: TGCGCCAGCAGCTTGGCGTCCGCTAGCGGCAATGAGCAGTTCTTC.

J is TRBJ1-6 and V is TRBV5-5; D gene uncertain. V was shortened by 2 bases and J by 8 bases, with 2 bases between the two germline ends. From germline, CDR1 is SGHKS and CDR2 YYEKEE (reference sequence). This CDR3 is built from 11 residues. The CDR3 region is CASSFDSPLHF. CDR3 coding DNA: TGTGCCAGCAGCTTTGATTCACCCCTCCACTTT.

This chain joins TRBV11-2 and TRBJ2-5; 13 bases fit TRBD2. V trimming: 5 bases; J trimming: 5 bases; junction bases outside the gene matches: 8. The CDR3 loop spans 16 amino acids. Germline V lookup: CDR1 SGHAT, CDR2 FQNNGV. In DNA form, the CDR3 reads TGTGCCAGCAGCCAAGGGGGACTAGCGGGATGGGAGACCCAGTACTTC. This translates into CASSQGGLAGWETQYF.